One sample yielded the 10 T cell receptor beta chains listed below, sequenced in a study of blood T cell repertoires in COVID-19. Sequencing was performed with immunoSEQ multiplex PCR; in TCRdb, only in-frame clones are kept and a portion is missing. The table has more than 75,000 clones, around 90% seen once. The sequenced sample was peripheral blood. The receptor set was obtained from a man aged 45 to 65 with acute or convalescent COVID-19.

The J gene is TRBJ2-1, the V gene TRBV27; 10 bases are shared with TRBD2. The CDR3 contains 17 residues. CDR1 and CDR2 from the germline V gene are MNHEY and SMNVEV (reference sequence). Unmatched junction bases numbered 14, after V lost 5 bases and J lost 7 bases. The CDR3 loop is CASSPPAVAGGRNEQFF. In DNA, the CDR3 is TGTGCCAGCAGTCCCCCCGCGGTAGCGGGAGGTCGGAATGAGCAGTTCTTC.

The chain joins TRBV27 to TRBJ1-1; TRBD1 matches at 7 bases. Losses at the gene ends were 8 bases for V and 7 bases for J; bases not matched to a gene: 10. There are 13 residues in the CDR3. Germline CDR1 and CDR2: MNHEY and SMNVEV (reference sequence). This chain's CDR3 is CASARIRDSEAFF. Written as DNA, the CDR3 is TGTGCCAGCGCCAGGATCCGGGACAGTGAAGCTTTCTTT.

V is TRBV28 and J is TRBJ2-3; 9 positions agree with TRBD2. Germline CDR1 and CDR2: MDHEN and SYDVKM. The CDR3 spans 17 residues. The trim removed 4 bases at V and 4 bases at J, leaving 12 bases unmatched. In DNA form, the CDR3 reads TGTGCCAGCAGTTCCCCCCCAGGCGGGAGGGCCTCAGATACGCAGTATTTT. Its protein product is CASSSPPGGRASDTQYF.

DNA of the CDR3: TGTGCCAGTAGTATTAGCGGGGCTTACCTCCCAGATACGCAGTATTTT. Encoded protein: CASSISGAYLPDTQYF. V and J are TRBV19 and TRBJ2-3; 8 bases agree with TRBD2. Germline values: CDR1 LNHDA, CDR2 SQIVND (reference sequence). V gave up 3 bases and J gave up 4 bases; unmatched junction bases: 9. The CDR3 spans 16 residues.

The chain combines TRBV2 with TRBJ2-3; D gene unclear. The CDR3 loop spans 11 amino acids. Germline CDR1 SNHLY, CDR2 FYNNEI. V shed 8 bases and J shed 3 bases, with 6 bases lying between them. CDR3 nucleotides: TGTGCCAGCGGAGTGACAGATACGCAGTATTTT. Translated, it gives CASGVTDTQYF.

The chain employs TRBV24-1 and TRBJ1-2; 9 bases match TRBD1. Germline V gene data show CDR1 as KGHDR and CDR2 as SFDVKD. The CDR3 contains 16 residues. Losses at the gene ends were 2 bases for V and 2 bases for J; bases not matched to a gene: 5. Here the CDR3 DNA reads TGTGCCACCAGTGATTCACAGGGGGCGCCGAACTATGGCTACACCTTC. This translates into CATSDSQGAPNYGYTF.

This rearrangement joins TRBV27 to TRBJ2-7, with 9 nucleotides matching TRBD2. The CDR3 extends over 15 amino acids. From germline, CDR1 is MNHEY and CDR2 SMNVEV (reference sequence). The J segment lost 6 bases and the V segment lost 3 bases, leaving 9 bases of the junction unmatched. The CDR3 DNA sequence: TGTGCCAGCAGTTTGGCCATAGCGGGAGCCCGCGAGCAGTACTTC. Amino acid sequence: CASSLAIAGAREQYF.

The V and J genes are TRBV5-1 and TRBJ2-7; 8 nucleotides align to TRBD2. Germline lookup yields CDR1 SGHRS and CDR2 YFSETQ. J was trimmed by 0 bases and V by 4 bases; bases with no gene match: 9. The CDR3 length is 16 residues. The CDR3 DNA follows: TGCGCCAGCAGCCCGCGGGGAGCGGGAGTCTCCTACGAGCAGTACTTC. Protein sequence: CASSPRGAGVSYEQYF.

The CDR3 sequence: CASSLVRGAHDTQYF. The CDR3 bases are TGTGCCAGCAGCTTAGTGCGGGGGGCGCACGATACGCAGTATTTT. The chain carries TRBV11-2 and TRBJ2-3, with 8 bases identical to TRBD2. V lost 1 base to trimming and J lost 6 bases; unmatched junction nucleotides: 6. Germline values: CDR1 SGHAT, CDR2 FQNNGV. The CDR3 totals 15 residues.

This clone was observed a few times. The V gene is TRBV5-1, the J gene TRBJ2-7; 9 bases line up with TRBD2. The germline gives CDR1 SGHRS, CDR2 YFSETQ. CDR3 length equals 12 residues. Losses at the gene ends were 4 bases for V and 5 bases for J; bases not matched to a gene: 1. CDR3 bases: TGCGCCAGCAGCCTAGCGGGAAACGAGCAGTACTTC. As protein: CASSLAGNEQYF.